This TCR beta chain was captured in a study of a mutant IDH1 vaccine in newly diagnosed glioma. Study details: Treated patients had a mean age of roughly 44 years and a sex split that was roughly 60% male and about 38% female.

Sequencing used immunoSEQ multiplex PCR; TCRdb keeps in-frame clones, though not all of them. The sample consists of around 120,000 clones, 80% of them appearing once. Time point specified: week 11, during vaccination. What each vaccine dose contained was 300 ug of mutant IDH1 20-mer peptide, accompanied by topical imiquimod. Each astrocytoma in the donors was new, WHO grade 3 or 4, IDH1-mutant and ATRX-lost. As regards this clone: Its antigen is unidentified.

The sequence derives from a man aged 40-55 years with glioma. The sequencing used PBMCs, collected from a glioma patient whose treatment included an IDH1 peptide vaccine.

The CDR3 protein is CASRSQLNRGPTEAFF. The CDR3 region has the DNA TGTGCCAGCAGGTCACAGCTCAACAGGGGGCCCACTGAAGCTTTCTTT. The chain employs TRBV5-5 and TRBJ1-1; 9 positions match TRBD1. The CDR3 is made up of 16 amino acids. Unmatched junction bases numbered 12, after V lost 5 bases and J lost 4 bases. The germline gives CDR1 SGHKS, CDR2 YYEKEE (reference sequence).